These T cell receptor beta chains were read from a single sample in a study of regulatory T cells in long-lasting Graves disease. MiXCR, run by TCRdb on the multiplex PCR reads, gives a single entry per CDR3 protein. In the table there are about 450,000 distinct CDR3 sequences, 14% of which are singletons. These records were also assigned to another study, of T cells in Graves' hyperthyroidism and ophthalmopathy.

The sample was peripheral blood mononuclear cells (PBMCs), taken at new diagnosis, from a patient treated with antithyroid drugs. These receptors were collected from a woman in her 50s with Graves disease. Each CDR3 is given with its conserved first and last residue. The order of the fields is CDR3 length, clone size, J gene, V gene, D gene, CDR3 protein. A D gene is named only where the DNA matches it firmly. Clone size is given for some rows only: seen once, a few or many times, or a class if the clone is expanded.

17	few	TRBJ2-3	TRBV24-1	TRBD1	CATSDGTGVRGTDTQYF
13	NA	TRBJ2-7	TRBV4-1	TRBD1	CASSFRTGREQYF
18	many	TRBJ2-7	TRBV28	TRBD2	CASSSPPPRGGSSYEQYF
15	few	TRBJ2-1	TRBV28	NA	CASRRGTLLYNEQFF
15	many	TRBJ1-2	TRBV14	NA	CASSPDIEANYGYTF
14	many	TRBJ2-5	TRBV18	NA	CASSPNTAQETQYF
14	many	TRBJ2-3	TRBV5-1	TRBD1	CASSYGQDADTQYF
14	many	TRBJ2-7	TRBV5-1	NA	CASSSGIPTYEQYF
13	many	TRBJ1-6	TRBV27	NA	CASSSQRDSPLHF
14	few	TRBJ2-7	TRBV10-1	TRBD2	CASSEQRERYEQYF
15	few	TRBJ2-1	TRBV20-1	TRBD2	CSARQLAGGYNEQFF
14	NA	TRBJ2-2	TRBV5-4	TRBD2	CATTLAGDTGELFF
14	many	TRBJ2-7	TRBV30	TRBD1	CAWTVGGSAYEQYF
18	NA	TRBJ2-7	TRBV5-1	TRBD1	CASSFGMDDREVSYEQYF
16	many	TRBJ1-6	TRBV28	TRBD1	CASSPFETGNNSPLHF
17	many	TRBJ2-3	TRBV10-3	TRBD2	CAISGGTSGSPTDTQYF
14	many	TRBJ2-7	TRBV5-1	TRBD1	CASSRQGISYEQYF
14	many	TRBJ2-7	TRBV12-3/TRBV12-4	NA	CASSPGAGADEQYF
17	many	TRBJ1-1	TRBV12-3/TRBV12-4	TRBD1	CASSSTGPYGVNTEAFF
16	many	TRBJ2-2	TRBV7-9	TRBD2	CASSPGASGSGWELFF
17	NA	TRBJ1-5	TRBV9	TRBD1	CVSSYDREGPYNQPQHF
13	many	TRBJ1-2	TRBV12-3/TRBV12-4	NA	CASSLPPGNGYTF
13	few	TRBJ2-7	TRBV10-1	NA	CASSGTTVYEQYF
13	few	TRBJ2-7	TRBV20-1	NA	CSARGSRTYEQYF
15	few	TRBJ2-7	TRBV5-1	TRBD2	CASSLVGGSFYEQYF
15	many	TRBJ2-3	TRBV28	TRBD2	CASSFTSDSTDTQYF
13	NA	TRBJ2-2	TRBV10-1	NA	CASANRVGGELFF
15	many	TRBJ1-3	TRBV28	NA	CASSLSGAAGNTIYF
17	NA	TRBJ2-6	TRBV18	NA	CASSPRQTHSGANVLTF
15	NA	TRBJ2-1	TRBV4-1	TRBD2	CASSPWAGGPNEQFF
16	many	TRBJ1-5	TRBV6-5	NA	CASSYSAGGSNQPQHF
13	many	TRBJ1-1	TRBV2	TRBD1	CASRTGRETEAFF
13	many	TRBJ2-2	TRBV28	NA	CASIQENTGELFF
11	few	TRBJ1-1	TRBV5-6	NA	CASSLEEEAFF
14	NA	TRBJ2-3	TRBV5-1	NA	CASTLVGTTDTQYF
14	many	TRBJ2-5	TRBV10-3	NA	CAISASAGEETQYF
11	many	TRBJ1-2	TRBV30	NA	CAWSVRVGYTF
14	few	TRBJ1-2	TRBV2	TRBD1	CASSWTGAQYGYTF
18	NA	TRBJ2-5	TRBV9	TRBD2	CASSVDPGLAGPQETQYF
16	NA	TRBJ1-5	TRBV28	TRBD1	CASLGIGQGAGQPQHF
17	many	TRBJ1-5	TRBV11-2	NA	CASSCPLTEDYNQPQHF
15	NA	TRBJ2-3	TRBV7-9	TRBD2	CASSFSLAGAGTQYF
18	few	TRBJ2-2	TRBV3-1	TRBD2	CASSQGLAGGPYTGELFF
15	few	TRBJ2-7	TRBV4-1	NA	CASSQGHRSHYEQYF
16	NA	TRBJ2-2	TRBV6-1	NA	CASRSQGGTPTGELFF
13	many	TRBJ2-1	TRBV7-2	TRBD1	CASSSGTGIGQFF
15	NA	TRBJ2-2	TRBV6-2/TRBV6-3	NA	CASIPWGADTGELFF
14	many	TRBJ2-5	TRBV20-1	NA	CSARAPSAGETQYF
14	many	TRBJ2-3	TRBV10-3	NA	CAISEGRSTDTQYF
15	few	TRBJ2-7	TRBV7-2	TRBD1	CASSSPDRFSYEQYF
13	few	TRBJ2-7	TRBV19	NA	CASSKQNTYEQYF
15	NA	TRBJ2-1	TRBV7-2	NA	CASSLVGVSYNEQFF
13	NA	TRBJ2-7	TRBV14	NA	CASSHIPAERSPF
13	NA	TRBJ2-3	TRBV24-1	NA	CATRRSSTDTQYF
15	many	TRBJ2-1	TRBV5-1	TRBD2	CASRSSGRSYNEQFF
15	many	TRBJ1-2	TRBV24-1	NA	CATSAPVGGGYGYTF
16	few	TRBJ1-5	TRBV19	NA	CASTTGGTASNQPQHF
16	NA	TRBJ2-1	TRBV28	TRBD2	CASSLTSGTNYNEQFF
17	many	TRBJ2-5	TRBV7-9	TRBD2	CASSLGHGLAGAETQYF